The T cell receptor beta chain under discussion was sequenced for a study of cytomegalovirus exposure and HLA in healthy donors. Findings and caveats of the study: A later analysis linked 15,000 to 20,000 TCR beta sequences to HLA alleles at 0.05 false discovery rate. Some public TCRs appeared in many individuals, while most sequences were rare.

The PCR used 60 Vbeta and 13 Jbeta primers. Produced via immunoSEQ multiplex PCR; TCRdb's table is partial and in-frame only. The sample holds roughly 190,000 clones, about 62% seen once. With respect to this clone: Its antigen is not identified.

There are 13 residues in the CDR3. Germline V gene data show CDR1 as GTSNPN and CDR2 as SVGIG (reference sequence). V was shortened by 1 base and J by 7 bases, with 13 bases between the two germline ends. The sequence was collected from a man aged 40-49 years in good health and CMV-seronegative. The rearrangement joins TRBV30 to TRBJ1-2, with no clear D. The sequencing input was PBMCs. The CDR3: CAWSGSPGSGYTF. CDR3 sequence (DNA): TGTGCCTGGAGTGGCAGTCCGGGGTCTGGCTACACCTTC.